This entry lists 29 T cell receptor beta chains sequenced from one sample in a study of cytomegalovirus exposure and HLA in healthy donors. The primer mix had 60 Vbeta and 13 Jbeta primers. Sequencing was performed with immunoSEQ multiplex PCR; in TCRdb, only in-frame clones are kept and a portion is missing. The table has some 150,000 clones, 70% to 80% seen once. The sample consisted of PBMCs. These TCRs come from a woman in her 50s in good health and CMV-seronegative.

The DNA of the CDR3 is TGCGCCAGCAGCCAAGAAGGGAGGGAAAAACTGTTTTTT. Protein product: CASSQEGREKLFF. The gene calls are TRBV4-1 and TRBJ1-4, with D unclear. Deletions cut 0 bases from V and 8 bases from J, with 7 bases between. Looked up from germline, CDR1 is MGHRA and CDR2 is YSYEKL. This CDR3 region has 13 residues.

The chain's CDR3 is CASSMIPGGSGNTIYF. CDR3 in DNA: TGTGCCAGTAGTATGATTCCGGGTGGATCTGGAAACACCATATATTTT. V gene TRBV19 combines with J gene TRBJ1-3; D gene uncertain. Trimming left V 3 bases short and J 1 base short, with 13 bases between. The germline gives CDR1 LNHDA, CDR2 SQIVND (reference sequence). CDR3 size: 16 residues.

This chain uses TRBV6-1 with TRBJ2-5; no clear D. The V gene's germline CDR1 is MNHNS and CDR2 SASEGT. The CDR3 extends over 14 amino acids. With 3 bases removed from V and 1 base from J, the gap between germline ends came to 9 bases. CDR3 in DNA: TGTGCCAGCAGTGAGGGCAGAACCCAAGAGACCCAGTACTTC. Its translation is CASSEGRTQETQYF.

This CDR3 is CASSLAGARGTDTQYF. CDR3 DNA: TGCGCCAGCAGCTTGGCAGGGGCGCGGGGCACAGATACGCAGTATTTT. The chain employs TRBV5-1 and TRBJ2-3, with D possibly being TRBD1 (6 bases). V was cut by 0 bases and J by 1 base, with 12 bases left in between. The CDR3 totals 16 residues. Germline V gives CDR1 SGHRS, CDR2 YFSETQ.

CDR3 region: CASSLSAGVAGELFF. The CDR3 coding sequence is TGTGCCAGCAGTTTATCAGCAGGGGTCGCCGGGGAGCTGTTTTTT. The chain links TRBV27 to TRBJ2-2, with D possibly being TRBD1 (6 bases). The CDR3 consists of 15 residues. CDR1 and CDR2 from the germline V gene are MNHEY and SMNVEV (reference sequence). The V gene lost 0 bases and the J gene lost 6 bases, with 11 bases spanning the gap.

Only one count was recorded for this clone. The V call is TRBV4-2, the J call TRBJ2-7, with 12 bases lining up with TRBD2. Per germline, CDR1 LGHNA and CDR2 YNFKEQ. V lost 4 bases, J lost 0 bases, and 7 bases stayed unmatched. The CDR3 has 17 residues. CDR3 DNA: TGTGCCAGCAGCCGAACTAGCGGGGGGTCCTCCTCCTACGAGCAGTACTTC. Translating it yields CASSRTSGGSSSYEQYF.

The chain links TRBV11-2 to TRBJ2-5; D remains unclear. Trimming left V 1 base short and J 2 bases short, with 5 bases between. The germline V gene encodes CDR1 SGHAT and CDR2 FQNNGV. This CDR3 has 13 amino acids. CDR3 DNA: TGTGCCAGCAGCTTAGTCAGGCAAGAGACCCAGTACTTC. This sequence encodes CASSLVRQETQYF.

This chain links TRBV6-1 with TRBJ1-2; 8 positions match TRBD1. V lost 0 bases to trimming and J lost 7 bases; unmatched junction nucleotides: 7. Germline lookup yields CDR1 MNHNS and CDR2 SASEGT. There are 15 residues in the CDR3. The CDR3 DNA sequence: TGTGCCAGCAGTGAAGCGGTCAGGGGGCATGGTGGCTACACCTTC. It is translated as CASSEAVRGHGGYTF.

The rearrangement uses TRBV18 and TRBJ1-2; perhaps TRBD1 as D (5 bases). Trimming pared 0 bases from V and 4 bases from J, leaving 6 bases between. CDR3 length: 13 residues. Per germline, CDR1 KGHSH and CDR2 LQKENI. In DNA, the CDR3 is TGTGCCAGCTCACCACCGGGGGGCTATGGCTACACCTTC. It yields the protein CASSPPGGYGYTF.

Here the CDR3 DNA reads TGTGCCACCAGCAGAGATCTGGAGGGCCCGAACACCGGGGAGCTGTTTTTT. Protein sequence: CATSRDLEGPNTGELFF. The J gene is TRBJ2-2, the V gene TRBV15, with D possibly being TRBD2 (6 bases). Germline lookup yields CDR1 LNHNV and CDR2 YYDKDF (reference sequence). CDR3 length: 17 amino acids. With 0 bases removed from V and 0 bases from J, the gap between germline ends came to 11 bases. The full variable domain, its missing parts supplied by reference TRBV15 and TRBJ2-2, is DAMVIQNPRYQVTQFGKPVTLSCSQTLNHNVMYWYQQKSSQAPKLLFHYYDKDFNNEADTPDNFQSRRPNTSFCFLDIRSPGLGDTAMYLCATSRDLEGPNTGELFFGEGSRLTVL.

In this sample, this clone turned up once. This CDR3 reads CASSPGTGSYEQYF. The CDR3 DNA reads TGTGCCAGCAGCCCCGGGACAGGGTCTTACGAGCAGTACTTC. This chain links TRBV11-2 with TRBJ2-7; TRBD1 matches at 9 bases. The CDR3 covers 14 residues. The germline CDR1 and CDR2 sequences are SGHAT and FQNNGV. Germline trimming cut 5 bases from V and 4 bases from J; bases unmatched to any gene: 6.

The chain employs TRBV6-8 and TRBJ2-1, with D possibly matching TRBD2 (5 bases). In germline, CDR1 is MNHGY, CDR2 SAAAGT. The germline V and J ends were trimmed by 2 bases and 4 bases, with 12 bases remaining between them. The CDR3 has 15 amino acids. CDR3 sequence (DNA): TGTGCCAGCAGTTACGTAGCGAGTTATTACAATGAGCAGTTCTTC. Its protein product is CASSYVASYYNEQFF.

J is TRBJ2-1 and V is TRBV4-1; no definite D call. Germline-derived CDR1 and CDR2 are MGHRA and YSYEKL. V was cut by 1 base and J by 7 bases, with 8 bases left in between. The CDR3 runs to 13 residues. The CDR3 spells CASSQGLENEQFF. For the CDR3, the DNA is TGCGCCAGCAGCCAAGGCCTAGAGAATGAGCAGTTCTTC.

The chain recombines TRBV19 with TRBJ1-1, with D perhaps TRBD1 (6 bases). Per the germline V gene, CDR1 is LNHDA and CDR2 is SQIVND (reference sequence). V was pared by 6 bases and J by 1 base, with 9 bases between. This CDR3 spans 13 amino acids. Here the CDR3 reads CASRQGRNTEAFF. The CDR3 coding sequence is TGTGCCAGTAGACAGGGTCGGAACACTGAAGCTTTCTTT.

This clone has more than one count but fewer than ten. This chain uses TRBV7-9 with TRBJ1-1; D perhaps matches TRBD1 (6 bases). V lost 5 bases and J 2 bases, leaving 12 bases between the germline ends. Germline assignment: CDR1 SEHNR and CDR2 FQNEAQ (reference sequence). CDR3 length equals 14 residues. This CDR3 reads CASSPGTSNTEAFF. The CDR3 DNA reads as TGTGCCAGCAGCCCCGGGACAAGTAACACTGAAGCTTTCTTT.

CDR3 sequence reads: CASSQTPSSYNEQFF. The CDR3 DNA is TGTGCCAGCAGCCAAACGCCGAGCTCCTACAATGAGCAGTTCTTC. The chain uses TRBV7-3 and TRBJ2-1; D gene ambiguous. The CDR3 runs 15 residues. V lost 5 bases, J lost 0 bases, and 11 bases lay in between. The V gene's germline CDR1 is SGHTA and CDR2 FQGTGA. Together with reference TRBV7-3 and TRBJ2-1, the CDR3 gives the full variable domain: GAGVSQTPSNKVTEKGKYVELRCDPISGHTALYWYRQSLGQGPEFLIYFQGTGAADDSGLPNDRFFAVRPEGSVSTLKIQRTERGDSAVYLCASSQTPSSYNEQFFGPGTRLTVL.

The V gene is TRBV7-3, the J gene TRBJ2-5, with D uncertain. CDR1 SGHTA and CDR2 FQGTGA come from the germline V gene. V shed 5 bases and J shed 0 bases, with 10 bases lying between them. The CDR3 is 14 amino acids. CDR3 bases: TGTGCCAGCAGCGGCAGGCAGTACCAAGAGACCCAGTACTTC. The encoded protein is CASSGRQYQETQYF.

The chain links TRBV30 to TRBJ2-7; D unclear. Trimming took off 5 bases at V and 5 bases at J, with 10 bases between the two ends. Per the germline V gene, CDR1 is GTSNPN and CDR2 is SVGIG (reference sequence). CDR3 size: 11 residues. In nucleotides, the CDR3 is TGTGCCTGGGGAAGCGTGGACGAGCAGTACTTC. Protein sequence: CAWGSVDEQYF.

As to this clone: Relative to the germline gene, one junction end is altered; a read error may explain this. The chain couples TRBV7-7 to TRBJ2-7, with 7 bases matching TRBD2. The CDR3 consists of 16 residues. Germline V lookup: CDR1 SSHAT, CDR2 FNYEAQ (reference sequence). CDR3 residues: CASSLALGLGANEQYF. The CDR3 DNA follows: TGTGCTAGCAGCTTAGCGCTTGGACTAGGAGCCAACGAGCAGTACTTC.

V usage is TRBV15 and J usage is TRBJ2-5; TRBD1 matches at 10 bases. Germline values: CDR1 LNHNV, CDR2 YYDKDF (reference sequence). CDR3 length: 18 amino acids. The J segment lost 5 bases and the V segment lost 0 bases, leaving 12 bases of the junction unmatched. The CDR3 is CATSRDLKTGGLDETQYF. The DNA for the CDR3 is TGTGCCACCAGCAGAGATCTAAAGACAGGGGGCCTAGATGAGACCCAGTACTTC.

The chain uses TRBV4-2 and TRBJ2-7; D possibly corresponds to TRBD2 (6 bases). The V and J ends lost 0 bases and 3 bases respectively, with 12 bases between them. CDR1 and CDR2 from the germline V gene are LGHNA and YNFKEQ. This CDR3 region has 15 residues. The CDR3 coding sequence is TGTGCCAGCAGCCAAGATTTCGGGGGTGACTACGAGCAGTACTTC. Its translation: CASSQDFGGDYEQYF.

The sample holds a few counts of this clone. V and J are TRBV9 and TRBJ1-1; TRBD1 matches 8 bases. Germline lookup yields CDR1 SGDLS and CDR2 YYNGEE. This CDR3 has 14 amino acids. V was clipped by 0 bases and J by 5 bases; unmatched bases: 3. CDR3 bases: TGTGCCAGCAGCGTAGGGACAGGGAAGACTGAAGCTTTCTTT. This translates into CASSVGTGKTEAFF.

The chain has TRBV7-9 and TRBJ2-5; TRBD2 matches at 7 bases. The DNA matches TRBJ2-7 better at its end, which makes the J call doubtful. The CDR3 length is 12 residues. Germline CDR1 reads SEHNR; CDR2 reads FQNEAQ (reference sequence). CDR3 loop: CASSASGYEQYF. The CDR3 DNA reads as TGTGCCAGCAGCGCTAGCGGTTACGAGCAGTACTTC.

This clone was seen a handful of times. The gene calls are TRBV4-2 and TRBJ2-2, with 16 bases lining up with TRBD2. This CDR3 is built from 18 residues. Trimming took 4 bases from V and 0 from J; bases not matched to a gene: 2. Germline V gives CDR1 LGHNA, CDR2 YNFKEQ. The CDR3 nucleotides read TGTGCCAGCAGCCCAGGGACTAGCGGGGGGGCGAACACCGGGGAGCTGTTTTTT. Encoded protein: CASSPGTSGGANTGELFF.

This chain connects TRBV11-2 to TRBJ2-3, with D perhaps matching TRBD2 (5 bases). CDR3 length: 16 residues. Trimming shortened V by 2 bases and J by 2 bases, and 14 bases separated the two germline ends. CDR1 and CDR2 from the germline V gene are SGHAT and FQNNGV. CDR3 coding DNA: TGTGCCAGCAGCTTATCCGGGGTACAATACACAGATACGCAGTATTTT. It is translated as CASSLSGVQYTDTQYF.

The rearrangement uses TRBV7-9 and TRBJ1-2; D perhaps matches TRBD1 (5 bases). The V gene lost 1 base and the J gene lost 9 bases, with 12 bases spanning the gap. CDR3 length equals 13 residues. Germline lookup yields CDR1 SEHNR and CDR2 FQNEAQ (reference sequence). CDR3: CASSLGGARSYTF. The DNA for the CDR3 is TGTGCCAGCAGCTTAGGCGGGGCTCGGAGCTACACCTTC.

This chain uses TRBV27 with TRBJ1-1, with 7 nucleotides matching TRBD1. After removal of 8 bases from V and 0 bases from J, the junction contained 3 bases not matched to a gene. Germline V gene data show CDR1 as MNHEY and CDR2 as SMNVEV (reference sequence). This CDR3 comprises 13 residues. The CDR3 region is CASGDSMNTEAFF. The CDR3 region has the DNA TGTGCCAGCGGGGACAGCATGAACACTGAAGCTTTCTTT.

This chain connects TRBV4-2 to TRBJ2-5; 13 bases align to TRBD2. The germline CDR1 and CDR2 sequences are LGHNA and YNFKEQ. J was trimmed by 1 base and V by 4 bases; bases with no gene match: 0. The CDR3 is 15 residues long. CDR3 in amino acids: CASSRTSGGQETQYF. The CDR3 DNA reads TGTGCCAGCAGCCGGACTAGCGGGGGCCAAGAGACCCAGTACTTC.

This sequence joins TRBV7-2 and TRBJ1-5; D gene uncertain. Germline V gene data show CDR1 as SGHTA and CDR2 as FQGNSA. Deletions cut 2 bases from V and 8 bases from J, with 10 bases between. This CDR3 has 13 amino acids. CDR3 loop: CASSLYGQEPQHF. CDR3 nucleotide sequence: TGTGCCAGCAGCTTATATGGGCAGGAGCCCCAGCATTTT.